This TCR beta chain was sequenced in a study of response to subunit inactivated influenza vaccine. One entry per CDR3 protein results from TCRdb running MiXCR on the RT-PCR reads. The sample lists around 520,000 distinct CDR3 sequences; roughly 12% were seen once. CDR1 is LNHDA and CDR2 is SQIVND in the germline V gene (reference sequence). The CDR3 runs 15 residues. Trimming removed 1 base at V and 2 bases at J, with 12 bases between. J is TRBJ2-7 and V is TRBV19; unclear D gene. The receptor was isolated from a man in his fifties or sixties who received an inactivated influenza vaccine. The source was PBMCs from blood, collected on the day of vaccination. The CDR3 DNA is TGTGCCAGTAGTATAGTAGGCACAGCCGCCTACGAGCAGTACTTC. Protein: CASSIVGTAAYEQYF.